The T cell receptor (beta chain) under discussion was sequenced for a study of cytomegalovirus exposure and HLA in healthy donors. Study observations and caveats: A later analysis linked a missense variant in DCLRE1C to the trimming of TCR beta V and J genes. Earlier findings revealed that most TCR beta V segments proved productive either about 90% or about 30% of the time.

PCR used 60 Vbeta primers and 13 Jbeta primers. Clones were sequenced by immunoSEQ multiplex PCR, and TCRdb holds only the in-frame ones, with some missing. The sample holds about 59,000 clones; 75% to 90% are singletons and the top ten take 3.9%. Each of the donors was a healthy bone marrow donor. Germline lookup yields CDR1 SGHNT and CDR2 YYREEE (reference sequence). Trimming left V 3 bases short and J 0 bases short, with 9 bases between. The CDR3 is 14 residues long. This clone was seen more than once but under ten times. The antigen remains undetermined. The chain links TRBV5-4 to TRBJ1-2; D unresolved. The TCR sequence derives from a middle-aged woman in good health and CMV-seronegative. Material: PBMCs. The CDR3 protein is CASSSYGANYGYTF. DNA for the CDR3: TGTGCCAGCAGCTCCTACGGAGCTAACTATGGCTACACCTTC.